Listed here are 21 T cell receptor beta chains from one sample, sequenced in a study of memory CD4+ T cells and cytomegalovirus serostatus. Here immunoSEQ multiplex PCR was the method, and the copy in TCRdb shows in-frame clones only, minus some. There are about 64,000 clones in the sample; over 60% occur only once, and about 0.9% lies in the top ten. The sort gate was single viable CD3+CD4+CD8-CD45RO+ cells for memory CD4+ T cells. Sequenced sample: memory CD4+ T cells from blood. The receptor set was obtained from an adult in good health and CMV-seronegative.

Only a few counts were recorded for this clone. The chain recombines TRBV30 with TRBJ1-5; 12 bases align to TRBD1. V dropped 2 bases and J dropped 6; count of bases not matched to a gene: 5. CDR3 length equals 15 residues. Germline CDR1 reads GTSNPN; CDR2 reads SVGIG (reference sequence). The CDR3: CAWSSGTGGGQPQHF. The CDR3 nucleotides are TGTGCCTGGAGTTCCGGGACAGGGGGCGGTCAGCCCCAGCATTTT.

This clone has just one count. This chain uses TRBV6-5 with TRBJ2-7, with unresolved D. Trimming left V 3 bases short and J 2 bases short, with 11 bases between. There are 14 residues in the CDR3. Germline V lookup: CDR1 MNHEY, CDR2 SVGAGI. The CDR3, as DNA: TGTGCCAGCAGTTATTCTCCTAGGACCTACGAGCAGTACTTC. Translated: CASSYSPRTYEQYF.

DNA for the CDR3: TGTGCCAGCAGCTTAGTTGGGGGCGCATATGATACGCAGTATTTT. Translation: CASSLVGGAYDTQYF. The J gene is TRBJ2-3, the V gene TRBV7-8; possible D gene TRBD1, 6 bases. Trimming shortened V by 1 base and J by 6 bases, and 14 bases separated the two germline ends. The germline gives CDR1 SGHVS, CDR2 FQNEAQ. The length of the CDR3 is 15 residues.

The gene calls are TRBV19 and TRBJ2-7; D is possibly TRBD1 (5 bases). The V end was cut by 10 bases, the J end by 2 bases, with 18 bases between. CDR1 is LNHDA and CDR2 is SQIVND in the germline V gene (reference sequence). The CDR3 spans 14 residues. The CDR3 DNA reads as TGTGCCACCTCCGCAGGACAATTTACCTACGAGCAGTACTTC. Encoded protein: CATSAGQFTYEQYF.

V gene TRBV5-1 combines with J gene TRBJ1-2; 8 nucleotides align to TRBD1. Trimming took 4 bases from V and 2 from J; bases not matched to a gene: 7. Germline CDR1 and CDR2: SGHRS and YFSETQ. The CDR3 covers 15 residues. CDR3 residues: CASSPWTGQNYGYTF. Here the CDR3 DNA reads TGCGCCAGCAGCCCCTGGACAGGGCAGAACTATGGCTACACCTTC.

This sequence joins TRBV5-5 and TRBJ1-2, with D unclear. Germline CDR1 SGHKS, CDR2 YYEKEE (reference sequence). Trimming removed 4 bases at V and 7 bases at J, with 14 bases between. The CDR3 totals 13 residues. The CDR3 loop is CASSLTNLGGYTF. CDR3 coding DNA: TGTGCCAGCAGCCTGACAAATCTGGGTGGCTACACCTTC.

The chain combines TRBV18 with TRBJ2-6, with unresolved D. This CDR3 has 15 residues. Germline-derived CDR1 and CDR2 are KGHSH and LQKENI. Trimming cost V 3 bases and J 3 bases, with 9 bases left between them. This chain's CDR3 is CASSPSGVGANVLTF. The CDR3 coding sequence is TGTGCCAGCTCACCTTCAGGAGTTGGGGCCAACGTCCTGACTTTC.

This clone occurred once. The chain uses TRBV2 and TRBJ1-1; 7 bases match TRBD1. The CDR3 length is 13 residues. Germline loops: CDR1 SNHLY, CDR2 FYNNEI. J gave up 0 bases and V 6 bases, and 1 base lay outside the gene matches. The CDR3 is CASRGTVNTEAFF. CDR3 in DNA: TGTGCCAGCAGGGGGACAGTGAACACTGAAGCTTTCTTT.

The chain's CDR3 is CASSRDRTDTQYF. CDR3 coding DNA: TGTGCCAGCAGTAGGGACAGAACAGATACGCAGTATTTT. V usage is TRBV2 and J usage is TRBJ2-3; 7 bases fit TRBD1. The V segment lost 5 bases and the J segment 3 bases; nucleotides outside the gene matches: 2. The germline gives CDR1 SNHLY, CDR2 FYNNEI. This CDR3 is built from 13 residues. The variable domain in full, completed from reference TRBV2 and TRBJ2-3, reads EPEVTQTPSHQVTQMGQEVILRCVPISNHLYFYWYRQILGQKVEFLVSFYNNEISEKSEIFDDQFSVERPDGSNFTLKIRSTKLEDSAMYFCASSRDRTDTQYFGPGTRLTVL.

The V call is TRBV30, the J call TRBJ2-1; perhaps D is TRBD1 or TRBD2 (6 bases each). The CDR3 is made up of 16 amino acids. In germline, CDR1 is GTSNPN, CDR2 SVGIG (reference sequence). In nucleotides, the CDR3 is TGTGCGCTGGAGCGGGCAGGGGTTTTTTCTGGCAATGAGCAGTTCTTC. Its protein is CALERAGVFSGNEQFF.

This rearrangement joins TRBV28 to TRBJ2-7, with D maybe TRBD1 (5 bases). The CDR3 covers 13 residues. V was clipped by 5 bases and J by 9 bases, with 17 bases between them. Germline-derived CDR1 and CDR2 are MDHEN and SYDVKM. CDR3 in DNA: TGTGCCAGCAGTCTAAGACAGTCATCAGGGCAGTACTTC. Amino acids: CASSLRQSSGQYF.

The V call is TRBV27, the J call TRBJ1-5; 8 bases line up with TRBD1. Looked up from germline, CDR1 is MNHEY and CDR2 is SMNVEV (reference sequence). The CDR3 length is 15 residues. V dropped 1 base and J dropped 9; count of bases not matched to a gene: 8. The CDR3 DNA reads TGTGCCAGCAGTTTATTTGGACAGGGAGAAAGGCCCCAGCATTTT. Encoded protein: CASSLFGQGERPQHF.

The CDR3 sequence: CASSVVSRNSPLHF. CDR3 coding DNA: TGTGCCAGCAGCGTAGTATCGAGGAATTCACCCCTCCACTTT. The rearrangement links TRBV9 to TRBJ1-6, with no clear D. Germline V CDR1 and CDR2: SGDLS, YYNGEE. Trimming stripped 0 bases from V and 7 bases from J, with 8 bases between. This CDR3 comprises 14 residues.

The rearrangement joins TRBV5-6 to TRBJ2-3, with 7 nucleotides matching TRBD2. V lost 5 bases and J lost 13; bases outside the gene matches: 10. CDR3 size: 12 residues. Germline V gene sequence: CDR1 SGHDT, CDR2 YYEEEE. The CDR3 protein is CASSRTRTQKYF. DNA of the CDR3: TGTGCCAGCAGTCGGACTAGGACCCAGAAGTATTTT.

The V gene is TRBV7-2, the J gene TRBJ1-2; D is ambiguous. CDR1 is SGHTA and CDR2 is FQGNSA in the germline V gene. The CDR3 totals 15 residues. Trimming removed 3 bases from V and 1 base from J, with 12 bases in between. The CDR3 DNA sequence: TGTGCCAGCAGCTTGGGCATGCTCTATAACTATGGCTACACCTTC. It codes for CASSLGMLYNYGYTF.

This clone has only a few counts. V is TRBV19 and J is TRBJ1-1, with D maybe TRBD1 (5 bases). Trimming shortened V by 6 bases and J by 7 bases, and 12 bases separated the two germline ends. The CDR3 contains 12 residues. CDR1 is LNHDA and CDR2 is SQIVND in the germline V gene (reference sequence). As DNA, the CDR3 is TGTGCCAGTAGGTTGACAGATCGTGAAGCTTTCTTT. Protein product: CASRLTDREAFF.

The chain carries TRBV7-9 and TRBJ2-7, with a possible D match to TRBD1 (5 bases). Between the trimmed V and J ends, which lost 5 bases and 3 bases, there was a span of 14 bases. Germline V lookup: CDR1 SEHNR, CDR2 FQNEAQ (reference sequence). The CDR3 has 14 residues. In DNA, the CDR3 is TGTGCCAGCAGCCTATCGACAGTTAGCTACGAGCAGTACTTC. Amino acids: CASSLSTVSYEQYF.

V gene TRBV25-1 combines with J gene TRBJ2-1, with D tentatively TRBD2 (6 bases). Germline CDR1 MGHDK, CDR2 SYGVNS. This CDR3 is built from 18 residues. V was shortened by 5 bases and J by 0 bases, with 20 bases between the two germline ends. The CDR3 sequence: CASSKDLLADSSYNEQFF. The CDR3 region has the DNA TGTGCCAGCAGTAAGGACCTATTAGCGGATAGCTCCTACAATGAGCAGTTCTTC. Drawing the rest from reference TRBV25-1 and TRBJ2-1, the complete variable domain is EADIYQTPRYLVIGTGKKITLECSQTMGHDKMYWYQQDPGMELHLIHYSYGVNSTEKGDLSSESTVSRIRTEHFPLTLESARPSHTSQYLCASSKDLLADSSYNEQFFGPGTRLTVL.

The chain employs TRBV28 and TRBJ2-7; TRBD2 matches at 7 bases. With 6 bases clipped from V and 0 bases from J, the junction kept 5 bases outside the gene matches. The CDR3 runs 14 residues. The germline gives CDR1 MDHEN, CDR2 SYDVKM. CDR3 coding DNA: TGTGCCAGCAGCCCGAGGACTAGCTCCTACGAGCAGTACTTC. Translated, it gives CASSPRTSSYEQYF.

This clone was counted a few times. The CDR3 region is CASSLGKEGQPQHF. For the CDR3, the DNA is TGTGCCAGCAGCTTGGGGAAGGAGGGGCAGCCCCAGCATTTT. V usage is TRBV5-4 and J usage is TRBJ1-5; D perhaps matches TRBD1 (5 bases). The CDR3 covers 14 residues. The V end was cut by 0 bases, the J end by 7 bases, with 11 bases between. Germline assignment: CDR1 SGHNT and CDR2 YYREEE (reference sequence).

This clone appeared a single time. The rearrangement links TRBV9 to TRBJ1-3; TRBD1 might be the D (6 bases). From germline, CDR1 is SGDLS and CDR2 YYNGEE. CDR3 length: 15 amino acids. The V and J ends lost 2 bases and 0 bases respectively, with 9 bases between them. For the CDR3, the DNA is TGTGCCAGCAGCGTTGGACAGCTCTCTGGAAACACCATATATTTT. Residues: CASSVGQLSGNTIYF.